The TCR beta chain described here comes from a study of cytomegalovirus exposure and HLA in healthy donors. Study-wide context: A previous analysis identified approximately 120 million unique TCR beta sequences derived from some 170 million T cells. Study results and caveats: Presence/absence results assume similar sequencing depth per donor, which may not hold. Most subjects' HLA-A and HLA-B alleles were reportedly predicted from TCR beta sequences.

The PCR used 60 Vbeta and 13 Jbeta primers. Data came from immunoSEQ multiplex PCR; TCRdb stores just in-frame clones and leaves some out. Here the sample spans about 190,000 clones, more than 65% being singletons. The CDR3 is 15 amino acids. The V end was cut by 1 base, the J end by 1 base, with 10 bases between. The V gene's germline CDR1 is MNHEY and CDR2 SVGAGI. This clone was counted a few times. Its target is unknown. This clonotype originated in a woman younger than 45 in good health and CMV-seronegative. This chain joins TRBV6-5 and TRBJ1-1; D gene ambiguous. The source material was PBMCs. The CDR3 DNA reads as TGTGCCAGCAGTTACTATTTGGCAGGGAACACTGAAGCTTTCTTT. It yields the protein CASSYYLAGNTEAFF.